These 12 T cell receptor beta chains came from one sample sequenced in a study of human T cells and chemical hapten exposure (dated by TCRdb to about 2021). Taken with the paper, the label for time point translates to: healthy volunteer bleed at 2 weeks. Total RNA was extracted from unfractionated whole blood that had been collected in Tempus Blood RNA tubes. Receptor libraries were prepared by RACE. This sample was sequenced with a NextSeq 500. TCRdb reworked the public reads: Q25 trimming with fastp, MiXCR clone assembly, productive beta chains retained. Here each entry gathers all rows of one CDR3 protein and keeps the most common genes and DNA. A total of some 90,000 distinct CDR3 sequences appear in this sample, approximately 9% of them only once. The top ten clonotypes cover about 3.1% of the sample. Sequenced sample: whole blood. Receptors were obtained from a female donor in good health. Some clones in this sample may be carry-over from other donors' samples.

The V call is TRBV7-2, the J call TRBJ1-4, with a weak D call TRBD1 (5 bases). Germline CDR1 is SGHTA and CDR2 is FQGNSA. The germline V and J ends were trimmed by 5 bases and 3 bases, with 16 bases remaining between them. This CDR3 has 16 amino acids. CDR3 residues: CASSPRGVAANEKLFF. DNA of the CDR3: TGTGCCAGCAGCCCTCGAGGGGTAGCAGCTAATGAAAAACTGTTTTTT. Variable domain in full (rest from reference TRBV7-2 and TRBJ1-4): GAGVSQSPSNKVTEKGKDVELRCDPISGHTALYWYRQSLGQGLEFLIYFQGNSAPDKSGLPSDRFSAERTGGSVSTLTIQRTQQEDSAVYLCASSPRGVAANEKLFFGSGTQLSVL.

The chain employs TRBV19 and TRBJ2-7, with a possible D match to TRBD2 (6 bases). This CDR3 has 12 residues. Germline lookup yields CDR1 LNHDA and CDR2 SQIVND (reference sequence). The V end was cut by 1 base, the J end by 7 bases, with 8 bases between. The CDR3 loop is CASSIGGEEQYF. The CDR3, as DNA: TGTGCCAGTAGTATAGGCGGGGAAGAGCAGTACTTC.

This clonotype was counted between two and nine times. This sequence joins TRBV24-1 and TRBJ2-2; D is unresolved. The length of the CDR3 is 13 residues. Germline values: CDR1 KGHDR, CDR2 SFDVKD. With 8 bases removed from V and 5 bases from J, the gap between germline ends came to 11 bases. In nucleotides, the CDR3 is TGTGCCACCAAGGAGAGTAGTACCGGGGAGCTGTTTTTT. This encodes CATKESSTGELFF.

A few counts support this clonotype. This chain uses TRBV29-1 with TRBJ2-7, with 13 bases aligning to TRBD2. The CDR3 has 13 residues. The V gene's germline CDR1 is SQVTM and CDR2 ANQGSEA. Trimming took 7 bases from V and 5 from J; bases not matched to a gene: 5. CDR3 sequence reads: CSARTSGSHEQYF. CDR3 DNA sequence: TGCAGCGCCAGGACTAGCGGGAGTCACGAGCAGTACTTC.

This clonotype appeared once. A read error may explain this, as a much larger clone is one base away. Because it lacks the conserved phenylalanine or tryptophan at the end, this CDR3 is likely a read error. The chain recombines TRBV6-6 with TRBJ1-6, with D perhaps TRBD1 (5 bases). The CDR3 is 17 residues long. V was trimmed by 0 bases and J by 7 bases, leaving 16 bases between them. Per germline, CDR1 MNHNY and CDR2 SVGAGI (reference sequence). The CDR3 here is CASSYSRPGRGNSPLHY. The CDR3 nucleotides read TGTGCCAGCAGTTACTCCCGGCCAGGGAGAGGAAATTCACCCCTCCACTAT.

This clonotype was recorded at least ten times. V and J are TRBV28 and TRBJ2-3; tentatively, D is TRBD2 (5 bases). Germline lookup yields CDR1 MDHEN and CDR2 SYDVKM. The CDR3 totals 13 residues. With 6 bases removed from V and 6 bases from J, the gap between germline ends came to 13 bases. Here the CDR3 DNA reads TGTGCCAGCAGCAGCGGTTGGGCCGATACGCAGTATTTT. This encodes CASSSGWADTQYF.

This clonotype was counted a few times. Written as DNA, the CDR3 is TGTGCCATCAGTGAGTCGAGGGAGACCCAGTACTTC. Amino acids: CAISESRETQYF. V is TRBV10-3 and J is TRBJ2-5; D unclear. Germline assignment: CDR1 ENHRY and CDR2 SYGVKD. This CDR3 is 12 amino acids long. The ends were cut back, 0 bases at V and 5 bases at J, with 4 bases in the middle.

This clonotype was counted only a few times. The DNA of the CDR3 is TGTGCCAGCAGTGAAGTTCGGACGGCGAATGAAGCTTTCTTT. It specifies CASSEVRTANEAFF. This chain links TRBV2 with TRBJ1-1; D is unclear. Deletions cut 1 base from V and 7 bases from J, with 13 bases between. The CDR3 runs to 14 residues. Germline V CDR1 and CDR2: SNHLY, FYNNEI.

A few counts support this clonotype. This sequence joins TRBV10-3 and TRBJ2-1; 7 nucleotides match TRBD2. Germline loops: CDR1 ENHRY, CDR2 SYGVKD. The CDR3 runs 18 residues. Trimming took 4 bases from V and 0 from J; bases not matched to a gene: 12. The CDR3: CAISALYTSGTSYNEQFF. The CDR3 nucleotides read TGTGCCATCAGTGCACTTTACACCAGCGGGACCTCCTACAATGAGCAGTTCTTC.

This clonotype has only a few counts. The CDR3 nucleotides read TGCAGCGTGGAACAGGGCGCAGATACGCAGTATTTT. It encodes CSVEQGADTQYF. The V call is TRBV29-1, the J call TRBJ2-3; possible D gene TRBD1, 6 bases. The CDR3 covers 12 residues. The germline V and J ends were trimmed by 6 bases and 4 bases, with 11 bases remaining between them. Looked up from germline, CDR1 is SQVTM and CDR2 is ANQGSEA.

V and J are TRBV12-3 or TRBV12-4 and TRBJ1-4; the D is unclear. Trimming took off 4 bases at V and 7 bases at J, with 22 bases between the two ends. The CDR3 sequence is 17 residues long. CDR3 protein: CASSSFTLGGVPEKLFF. The CDR3 DNA reads TGTGCCAGCAGTTCCTTCACGTTAGGCGGGGTACCTGAAAAACTGTTTTTT.

This clonotype has just a few counts. V and J are TRBV2 and TRBJ1-1; D is possibly TRBD1 (5 bases). Between the trimmed V and J ends, which lost 3 bases and 4 bases, there was a span of 9 bases. There are 13 residues in the CDR3. Germline values: CDR1 SNHLY, CDR2 FYNNEI. CDR3 sequence (DNA): TGTGCCAGCAGTGATGGGGGGGGCACTGAAGCTTTCTTT. Its translation: CASSDGGGTEAFF. The variable domain in full, completed from reference TRBV2 and TRBJ1-1, reads EPEVTQTPSHQVTQMGQEVILRCVPISNHLYFYWYRQILGQKVEFLVSFYNNEISEKSEIFDDQFSVERPDGSNFTLKIRSTKLEDSAMYFCASSDGGGTEAFFGQGTRLTVV.